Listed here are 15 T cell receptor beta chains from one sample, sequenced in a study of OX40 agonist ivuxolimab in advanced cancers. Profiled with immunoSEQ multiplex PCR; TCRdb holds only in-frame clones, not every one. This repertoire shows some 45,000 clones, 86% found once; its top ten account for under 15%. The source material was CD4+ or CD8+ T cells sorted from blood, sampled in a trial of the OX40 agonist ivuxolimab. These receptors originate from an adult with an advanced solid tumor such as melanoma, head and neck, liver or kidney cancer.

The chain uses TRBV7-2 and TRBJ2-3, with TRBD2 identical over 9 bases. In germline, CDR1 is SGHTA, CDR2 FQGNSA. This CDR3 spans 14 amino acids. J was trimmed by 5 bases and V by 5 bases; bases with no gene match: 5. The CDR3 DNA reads TGTGCCAGCAGCCAAGGCGGGGGGGTAGATACGCAGTATTTT. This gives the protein CASSQGGGVDTQYF.

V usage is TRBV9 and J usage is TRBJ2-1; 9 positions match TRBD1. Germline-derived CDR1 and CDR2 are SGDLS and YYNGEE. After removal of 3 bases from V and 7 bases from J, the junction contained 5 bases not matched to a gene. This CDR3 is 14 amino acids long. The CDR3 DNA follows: TGTGCCAGCAGCGACGGGACAGGGTGGAATGAGCAGTTCTTC. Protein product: CASSDGTGWNEQFF.

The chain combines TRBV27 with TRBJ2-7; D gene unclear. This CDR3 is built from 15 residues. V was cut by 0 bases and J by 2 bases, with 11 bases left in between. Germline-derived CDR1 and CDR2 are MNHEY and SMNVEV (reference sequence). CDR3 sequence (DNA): TGTGCCAGCAGTTTATCTGGGTTGATCCCCTACGAGCAGTACGTC. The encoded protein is CASSLSGLIPYEQYV.

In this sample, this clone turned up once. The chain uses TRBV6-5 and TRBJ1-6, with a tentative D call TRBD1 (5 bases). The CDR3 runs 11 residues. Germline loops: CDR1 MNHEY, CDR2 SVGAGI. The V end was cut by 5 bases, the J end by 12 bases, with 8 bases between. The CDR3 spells CASSPGGPLHF. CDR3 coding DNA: TGTGCCAGCAGTCCGGGGGGACCCCTCCACTTT.

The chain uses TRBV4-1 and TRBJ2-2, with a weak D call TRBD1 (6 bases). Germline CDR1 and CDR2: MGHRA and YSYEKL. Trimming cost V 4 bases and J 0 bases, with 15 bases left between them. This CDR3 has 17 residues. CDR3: CASSPLEDRPNTGELFF. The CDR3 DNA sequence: TGCGCCAGCAGCCCGTTGGAGGACAGACCGAACACCGGGGAGCTGTTTTTT.

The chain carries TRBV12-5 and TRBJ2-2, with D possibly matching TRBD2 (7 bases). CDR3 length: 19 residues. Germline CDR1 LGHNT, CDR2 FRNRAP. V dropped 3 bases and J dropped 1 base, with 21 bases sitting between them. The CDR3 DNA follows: TGTGCTAGTGGTTTTTGGCCCCTCGGGGGGCGCAGGAACACCGGGGAGCTGTTTTTT. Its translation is CASGFWPLGGRRNTGELFF. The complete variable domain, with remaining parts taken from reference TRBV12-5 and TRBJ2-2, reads DARVTQTPRHKVTEMGQEVTMRCQPILGHNTVFWYRQTMMQGLELLAYFRNRAPLDDSGMPKDRFSAEMPDATLATLKIQPSEPRDSAVYFCASGFWPLGGRRNTGELFFGEGSRLTVL.

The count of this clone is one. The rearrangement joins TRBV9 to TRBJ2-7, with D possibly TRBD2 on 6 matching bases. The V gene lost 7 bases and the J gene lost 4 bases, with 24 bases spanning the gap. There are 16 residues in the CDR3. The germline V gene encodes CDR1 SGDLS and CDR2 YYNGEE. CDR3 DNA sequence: TGTGCCAGCGGCGGGACCACCACACAGGAGTCATACGAGCAGTACTTC. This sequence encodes CASGGTTTQESYEQYF.

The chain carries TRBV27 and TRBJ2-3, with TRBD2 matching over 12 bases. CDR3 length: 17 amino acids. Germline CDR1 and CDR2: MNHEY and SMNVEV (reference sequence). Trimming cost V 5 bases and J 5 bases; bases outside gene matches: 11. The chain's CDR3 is CASSPGLAGKGEDTQYF. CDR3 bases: TGTGCCAGCAGTCCCGGACTAGCGGGGAAGGGGGAAGATACGCAGTATTTT.

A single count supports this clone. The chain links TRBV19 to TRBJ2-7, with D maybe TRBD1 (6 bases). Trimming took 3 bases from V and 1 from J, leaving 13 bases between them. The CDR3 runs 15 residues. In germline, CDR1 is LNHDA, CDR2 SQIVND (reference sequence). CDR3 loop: CASSITPGESYEQYF. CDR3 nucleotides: TGTGCCAGTAGTATTACTCCAGGGGAGTCCTACGAGCAGTACTTC.

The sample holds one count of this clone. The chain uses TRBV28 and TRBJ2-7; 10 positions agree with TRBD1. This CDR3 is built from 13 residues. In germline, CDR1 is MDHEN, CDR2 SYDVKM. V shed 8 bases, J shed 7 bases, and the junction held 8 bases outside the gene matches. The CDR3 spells CASSWTGGWEQYV. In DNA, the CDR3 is TGTGCCAGCTCGTGGACAGGGGGTTGGGAGCAGTACGTC.

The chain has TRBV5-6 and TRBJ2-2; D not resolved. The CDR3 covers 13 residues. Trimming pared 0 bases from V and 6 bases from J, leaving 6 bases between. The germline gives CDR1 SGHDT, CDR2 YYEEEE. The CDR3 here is CASSLGGAGELFF. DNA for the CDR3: TGTGCCAGCAGCTTGGGGGGTGCCGGGGAGCTGTTTTTT.

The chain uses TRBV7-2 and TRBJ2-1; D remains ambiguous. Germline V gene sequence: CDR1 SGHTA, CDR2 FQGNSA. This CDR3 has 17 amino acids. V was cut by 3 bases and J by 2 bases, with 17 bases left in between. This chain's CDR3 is CASSFLFGMPAYNEQFF. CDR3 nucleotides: TGTGCCAGCAGCTTCCTGTTCGGTATGCCTGCCTACAATGAGCAGTTCTTC.

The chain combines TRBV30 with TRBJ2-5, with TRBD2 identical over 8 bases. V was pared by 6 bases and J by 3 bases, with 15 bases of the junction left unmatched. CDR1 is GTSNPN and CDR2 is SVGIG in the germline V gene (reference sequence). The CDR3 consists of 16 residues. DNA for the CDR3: TGTGCCTGTAGGACTCCCCGGGGGGGCGAAGAAGAGACCCAGTACTTC. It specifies CACRTPRGGEEETQYF.

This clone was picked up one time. The CDR3 loop reads CAADTDSYGYTF. The CDR3 DNA reads as TGTGCGGCCGATACGGACAGTTATGGCTACACCTTC. V gene TRBV6-1 combines with J gene TRBJ1-2; D possibly corresponds to TRBD1 (6 bases). Germline loops: CDR1 MNHNS, CDR2 SASEGT. The length of the CDR3 is 12 residues.

As DNA, the CDR3 is TGTGCTAGTGGTTTCGCGTACGAGCAGTACTTC. Translation: CASGFAYEQYF. V usage is TRBV12-5 and J usage is TRBJ2-7; D is ambiguous. This CDR3 contains 11 residues. The germline V gene encodes CDR1 LGHNT and CDR2 FRNRAP. The V and J ends lost 3 bases and 4 bases respectively, with 4 bases between them.